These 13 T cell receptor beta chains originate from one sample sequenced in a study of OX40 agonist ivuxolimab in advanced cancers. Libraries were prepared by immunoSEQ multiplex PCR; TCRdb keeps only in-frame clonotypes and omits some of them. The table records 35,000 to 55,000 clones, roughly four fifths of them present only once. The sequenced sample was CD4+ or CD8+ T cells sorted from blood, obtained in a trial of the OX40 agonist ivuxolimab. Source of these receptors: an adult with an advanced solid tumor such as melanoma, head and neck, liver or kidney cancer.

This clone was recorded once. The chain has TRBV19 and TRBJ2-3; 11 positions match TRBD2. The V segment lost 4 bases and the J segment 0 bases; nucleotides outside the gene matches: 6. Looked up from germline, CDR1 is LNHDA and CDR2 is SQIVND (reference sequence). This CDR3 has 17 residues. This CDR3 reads CASSTPGLAASTDTQYF. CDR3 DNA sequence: TGTGCCAGTAGTACCCCGGGACTAGCGGCAAGCACAGATACGCAGTATTTT.

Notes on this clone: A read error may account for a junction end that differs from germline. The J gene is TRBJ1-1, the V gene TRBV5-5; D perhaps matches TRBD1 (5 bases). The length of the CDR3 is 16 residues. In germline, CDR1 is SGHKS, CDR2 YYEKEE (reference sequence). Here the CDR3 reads CGSSLRRDIMNTEAFF. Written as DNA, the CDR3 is TGTGGCAGCAGCCTCCGCAGGGATATAATGAACACTGAAGCTTTCTTT.

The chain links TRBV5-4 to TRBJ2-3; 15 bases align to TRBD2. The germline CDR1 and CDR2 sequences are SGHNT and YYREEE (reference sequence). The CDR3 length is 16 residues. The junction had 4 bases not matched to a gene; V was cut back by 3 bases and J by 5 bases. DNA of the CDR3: TGTGCCAGCAGCTCGTGGACTAGCGGGGGGGTAGATACGCAGTATTTT. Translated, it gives CASSSWTSGGVDTQYF.

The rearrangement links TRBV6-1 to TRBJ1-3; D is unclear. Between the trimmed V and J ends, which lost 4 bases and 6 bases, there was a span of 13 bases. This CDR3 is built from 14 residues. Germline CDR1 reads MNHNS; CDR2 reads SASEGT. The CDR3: CASSALQGKNTIYF. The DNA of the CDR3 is TGTGCCAGCAGTGCCCTCCAAGGGAAAAACACCATATATTTT.

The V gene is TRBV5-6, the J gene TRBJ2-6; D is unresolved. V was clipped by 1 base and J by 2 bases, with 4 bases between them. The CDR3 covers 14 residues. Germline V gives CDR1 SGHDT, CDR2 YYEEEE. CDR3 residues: CASSLSPGANVLTF. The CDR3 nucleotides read TGTGCCAGCAGCTTGTCACCTGGGGCCAACGTCCTGACTTTC.

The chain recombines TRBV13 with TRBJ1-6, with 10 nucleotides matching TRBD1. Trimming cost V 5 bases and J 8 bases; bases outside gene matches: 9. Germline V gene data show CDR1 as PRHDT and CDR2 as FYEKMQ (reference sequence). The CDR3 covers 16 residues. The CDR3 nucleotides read TGTGCCAGCAGCCTACCGACCGGGACAGGGGATTCACCCCTCCACTTT. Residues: CASSLPTGTGDSPLHF.

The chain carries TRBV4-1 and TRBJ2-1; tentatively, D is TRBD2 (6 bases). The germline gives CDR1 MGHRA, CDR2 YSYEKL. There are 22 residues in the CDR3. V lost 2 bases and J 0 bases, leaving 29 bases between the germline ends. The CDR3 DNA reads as TGCGCCAGCAGCCAATTCATACGTGCTAGCCGGGAGCTCCCGACCTCCTACAATGAGCAGTTCTTC. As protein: CASSQFIRASRELPTSYNEQFF.

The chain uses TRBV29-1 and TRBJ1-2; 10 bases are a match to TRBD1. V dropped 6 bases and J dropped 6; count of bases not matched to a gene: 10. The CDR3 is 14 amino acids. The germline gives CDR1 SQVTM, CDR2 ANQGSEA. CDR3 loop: CSVPGRGTGDGYTF. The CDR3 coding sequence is TGCAGCGTGCCAGGTAGAGGGACAGGGGATGGCTACACCTTC.

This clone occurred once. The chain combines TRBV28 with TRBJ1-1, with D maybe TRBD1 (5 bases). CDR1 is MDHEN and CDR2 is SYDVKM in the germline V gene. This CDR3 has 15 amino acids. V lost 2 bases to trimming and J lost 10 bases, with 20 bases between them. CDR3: CASSLVQGWGSRAFF. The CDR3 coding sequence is TGTGCCAGCAGTTTAGTCCAGGGCTGGGGTTCCCGAGCTTTCTTT.

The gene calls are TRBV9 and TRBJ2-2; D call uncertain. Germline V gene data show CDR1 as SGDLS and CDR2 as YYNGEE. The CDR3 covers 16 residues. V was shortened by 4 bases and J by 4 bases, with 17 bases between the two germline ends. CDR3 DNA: TGTGCCAGCAGCCCCACCGTGACGGCGACCACCGGGGAGCTGTTTTTT. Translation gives CASSPTVTATTGELFF.

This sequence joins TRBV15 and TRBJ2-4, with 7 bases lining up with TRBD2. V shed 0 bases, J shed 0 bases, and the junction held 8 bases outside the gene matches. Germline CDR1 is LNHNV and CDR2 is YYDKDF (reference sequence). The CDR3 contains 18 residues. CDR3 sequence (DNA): TGTGCCACCAGCAGAGATGGGCCCGGGGGGATAGCCAAAAACATTCAGTACTTC. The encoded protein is CATSRDGPGGIAKNIQYF.

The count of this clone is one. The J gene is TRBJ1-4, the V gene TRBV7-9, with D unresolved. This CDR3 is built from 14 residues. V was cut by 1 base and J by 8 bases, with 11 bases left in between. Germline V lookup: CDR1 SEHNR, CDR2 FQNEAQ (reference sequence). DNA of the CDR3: TGTGCCAGCAGCTTAGATCTGGCACGCGAAAAACTGTTTTTT. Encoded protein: CASSLDLAREKLFF. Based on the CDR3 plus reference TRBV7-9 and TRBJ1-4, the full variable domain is DTGVSQNPRHKITKRGQNVTFRCDPISEHNRLYWYRQTLGQGPEFLTYFQNEAQLEKSRLLSDRFSAERPKGSFSTLEIQRTEQGDSAMYLCASSLDLAREKLFFGSGTQLSVL.

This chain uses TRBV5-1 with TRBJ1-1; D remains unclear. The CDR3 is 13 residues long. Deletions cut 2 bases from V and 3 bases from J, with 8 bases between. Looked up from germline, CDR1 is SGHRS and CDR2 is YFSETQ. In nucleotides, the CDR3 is TGCGCCAGCAGCTTTAAGGGAGACACTGAAGCTTTCTTT. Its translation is CASSFKGDTEAFF. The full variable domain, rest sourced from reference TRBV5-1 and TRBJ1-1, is KAGVTQTPRYLIKTRGQQVTLSCSPISGHRSVSWYQQTPGQGLQFLFEYFSETQRNKGNFPGRFSGRQFSNSRSEMNVSTLELGDSALYLCASSFKGDTEAFFGQGTRLTVV.